This TCR beta chain is drawn from a study of identical twins. This clonotype was seen a handful of times. Everyone who donated was a healthy Caucasian. A template switching step contributed a universal primer site, while unique molecular identifiers were present in the cDNA. TCRdb re-analysed the 5' RACE reads in MiXCR, keeping a single row per CDR3 protein. The sample consists of some 790,000 distinct CDR3 sequences, 15% to 20% of them appearing once. This same sample was also part of a study on T cells expressing NK-cell markers. That report notes: What restricted sorting to alpha-beta TCR T cells in several experiments was an anti-gamma-delta TCR antibody. A range of roughly 1.0-8% of CD8+ T cells consisted of dominant NKG2C+ clonotypes in several donors.

The specimen sequenced was PBMCs. The TCR originated in a woman between 18 and 30 years old in good health.

This chain's CDR3 is CAINSGTGLLDTQYF. In DNA, the CDR3 is TGTGCCATCAACTCCGGGACAGGGTTGTTAGATACGCAGTATTTT. The chain uses TRBV10-3 and TRBJ2-3; TRBD1 matches at 9 bases. There are 15 residues in the CDR3. V lost 7 bases to trimming and J lost 5 bases; unmatched junction nucleotides: 10. Germline CDR1 reads ENHRY; CDR2 reads SYGVKD.